This T cell receptor beta chain emerged from a study of blood T cell repertoires in COVID-19. Study information: The samples span acute and convalescent COVID-19 from the United States, Italy and Spain. Sample material is recorded as cDNA or gDNA derived from T cells, B-cell-depleted T cells, or PBMCs.

Germline values: CDR1 KGHSH, CDR2 LQKENI. Trimming took 1 base from V and 0 from J, leaving 12 bases between them. The CDR3 contains 16 residues. Assay used: immunoSEQ multiplex PCR; TCRdb lists only in-frame clones, some missing. The sample records fewer than 500,000 clones, roughly 90% being singletons. Sequencing input: peripheral blood. This TCR derives from a woman aged 25 to 39 with active or convalescent COVID-19. This sequence joins TRBV18 and TRBJ1-2; D gene uncertain. The CDR3 loop is CASSPRAAEANYGYTF. In DNA form, the CDR3 reads TGTGCCAGCTCACCACGCGCGGCAGAAGCTAACTATGGCTACACCTTC.